This T cell receptor (beta chain) was sequenced during a study of graft-versus-host responses after intestinal transplantation. Turning to the study itself: Recipients were given multivisceral, liver-intestinal, or isolated intestinal transplants. Every transplant recipient was induced with anti-thymocyte globulin, then maintained on tacrolimus and steroids for approximately three years.

From germline, CDR1 is SQVTM and CDR2 ANQGSEA. The CDR3 totals 17 residues. Unmatched junction bases numbered 7, after V lost 6 bases and J lost 0 bases. Assay: immunoSEQ multiplex PCR; the TCRdb copy retains only in-frame clones and omits some. Here the sample spans some 86,000 clones, just over 90% being singletons. Broader study findings: Recipient marrow showed GvH clones, some seen first in ileum or blood. Allografts of patients with graft-donor T cell macrochimerism showed high graft-versus-host to host-versus-graft clone ratios.

Concerning this clone itself: Its antigen is unknown.

The source of this sequence is a human donor who received an intestinal transplant. The V and J genes are TRBV29-1 and TRBJ2-1, with 14 bases lining up with TRBD2. The material sequenced was unstimulated CD8+ T cells sorted from spleen or lymph node cells, taken before intestinal transplant. The CDR3 is CSVAGLAGASSYNEQFF. The CDR3, as DNA: TGCAGCGTAGCGGGACTAGCGGGGGCTAGCTCCTACAATGAGCAGTTCTTC.